A single sample gave rise to the 26 T cell receptor beta chains below, sequenced in a study of beta chain features in type 1 diabetes. Sequenced material consisted of expressed TCRB transcripts (all of the isolated RNA was reverse transcribed). The protocol was immunoSEQ multiplex PCR, while the TCRdb copy is restricted to in-frame clones and leaves out a portion. The profile shows a few hundred thousand clones, about 30% of them singletons. The sample comprised naive CD4+ T cells from blood. The source is a man younger than 30 in good health.

In regard to this clone: Relative to the germline gene, one junction end is altered; a read error may explain this. The rearrangement joins TRBV6-1 to TRBJ2-3; D tentatively reads TRBD1 or TRBD2 (5 bases each). The CDR3 totals 15 residues. The germline gives CDR1 MNHNS, CDR2 SASEGT. This chain's CDR3 is CASSAPGPGTHTQYF. The CDR3 DNA is TGTGCCAGCAGTGCGCCGGGACCAGGCACACATACGCAGTATTTT.

J is TRBJ2-7 and V is TRBV27; TRBD1 agrees at 8 bases. This CDR3 region has 15 residues. Germline CDR1 is MNHEY and CDR2 is SMNVEV (reference sequence). V dropped 8 bases and J dropped 3; count of bases not matched to a gene: 12. Here the CDR3 DNA reads TGTGCCAGCCCCTCCGCCGTCAGGGGGCACTACGAGCAGTACTTC. It translates to CASPSAVRGHYEQYF.

CDR3 residues: CASSLVWAAGNTIYF. CDR3 DNA sequence: TGTGCCAGCAGCTTAGTGTGGGCCGCTGGAAACACCATATATTTT. This chain links TRBV7-2 with TRBJ1-3; D is unclear. The ends were cut back, 1 base at V and 2 bases at J, with 9 bases in the middle. The CDR3 totals 15 residues. Germline V CDR1 and CDR2: SGHTA, FQGNSA.

V gene TRBV4-3 combines with J gene TRBJ2-3, with TRBD2 as a possible D gene (5 bases). Germline CDR1 LGHNA, CDR2 YSLEER. V was shortened by 0 bases and J by 4 bases, with 11 bases between the two germline ends. This CDR3 has 15 amino acids. The chain's CDR3 is CASSQDAGRPDTQYF. The CDR3 DNA reads as TGCGCCAGCAGCCAAGACGCGGGCAGGCCAGATACGCAGTATTTT.

The sample holds a few counts of this clone. The chain's CDR3 is CSVAQGRTGELFF. The CDR3 region has the DNA TGCAGCGTTGCACAGGGTAGAACCGGGGAGCTGTTTTTT. The genes are TRBV29-1 and TRBJ2-2, with D maybe TRBD1 (6 bases). Trimming left V 4 bases short and J 5 bases short, with 11 bases between. This CDR3 spans 13 amino acids. Germline CDR1 and CDR2: SQVTM and ANQGSEA.

The V call is TRBV7-2, the J call TRBJ1-2; the match to TRBD1 covers 7 bases. J was trimmed by 4 bases and V by 6 bases; bases with no gene match: 5. The CDR3 sequence is 13 residues long. Looked up from germline, CDR1 is SGHTA and CDR2 is FQGNSA. The CDR3 DNA follows: TGTGCCAGCAGAGCAGGGGGGCTCTATGGCTACACCTTC. Translated, it gives CASRAGGLYGYTF. The entire variable domain, with the rest obtained from reference TRBV7-2 and TRBJ1-2, is as follows: GAGVSQSPSNKVTEKGKDVELRCDPISGHTALYWYRQSLGQGLEFLIYFQGNSAPDKSGLPSDRFSAERTGGSVSTLTIQRTQQEDSAVYLCASRAGGLYGYTFGSGTRLTVV.

In its sample, this clone was seen a few times. The rearrangement joins TRBV4-1 to TRBJ2-3, with D perhaps TRBD1 (6 bases). The CDR3 has 15 residues. V was clipped by 4 bases and J by 2 bases, with 13 bases between them. Germline CDR1 reads MGHRA; CDR2 reads YSYEKL. The CDR3, as DNA: TGCGCCAGCAGCCCCAGAGGGACAATCACAGATACGCAGTATTTT. Protein: CASSPRGTITDTQYF.

The genes are TRBV6-4 and TRBJ2-1, with 7 bases identical to TRBD2. With V trimmed by 5 bases and J by 5 bases, 12 bases remained unmatched. Germline V gene lookup returns CDR1 MRHNA and CDR2 SNTAGT. CDR3 length: 16 amino acids. The CDR3 protein is CASSSSRLAANNEQFF. The CDR3 region has the DNA TGTGCCAGCAGTAGTTCTCGGCTAGCGGCCAACAATGAGCAGTTCTTC.

The V gene is TRBV29-1, the J gene TRBJ2-7; 10 bases are shared with TRBD1. Per germline, CDR1 SQVTM and CDR2 ANQGSEA. The CDR3 contains 15 residues. V gave up 6 bases and J gave up 3 bases; unmatched junction bases: 11. The CDR3 DNA is TGCAGCGTCGGATCTCACTGGACAGGGGGCTACGAGCAGTACTTC. It translates to CSVGSHWTGGYEQYF.

As DNA, the CDR3 is TGTGCCTGGAGTGTAGTGTACGGAGATACGCAGTATTTT. Its translation: CAWSVVYGDTQYF. V is TRBV30 and J is TRBJ2-3; D not resolved. CDR1 GTSNPN and CDR2 SVGIG come from the germline V gene (reference sequence). V dropped 0 bases and J dropped 5 bases, with 9 bases sitting between them. The CDR3 is 13 amino acids. Variable domain in full (rest from reference TRBV30 and TRBJ2-3): SQTIHQWPATLVQPVGSPLSLECTVEGTSNPNLYWYRQAAGRGLQLLFYSVGIGQISSEVPQNLSASRPQDRQFILSSKKLLLSDSGFYLCAWSVVYGDTQYFGPGTRLTVL.

V and J are TRBV7-2 and TRBJ2-7, with D perhaps matching TRBD2 (5 bases). V was trimmed by 6 bases and J by 4 bases, leaving 13 bases between them. CDR3 length: 13 amino acids. In germline, CDR1 is SGHTA, CDR2 FQGNSA. CDR3 bases: TGTGCCAGCAGGGCGGGCCCACCTTACGAGCAGTACTTC. This codes for CASRAGPPYEQYF.

The CDR3 sequence is CASSERGDPNTEAFF. As DNA, the CDR3 is TGTGCCAGCAGCGAACGAGGGGATCCGAACACTGAAGCTTTCTTT. V usage is TRBV7-9 and J usage is TRBJ1-1, with D possibly being TRBD1 (5 bases). CDR1 SEHNR and CDR2 FQNEAQ come from the germline V gene (reference sequence). The CDR3 has 15 amino acids. The V end was cut by 5 bases, the J end by 1 base, with 14 bases between.

This clone has just one count. V gene TRBV7-2 combines with J gene TRBJ1-1; 7 positions match TRBD1. The ends lost 5 bases at V and 1 base at J; junction bases unmatched: 13. The CDR3 is 17 residues long. Germline CDR1 reads SGHTA; CDR2 reads FQGNSA. The CDR3 coding sequence is TGTGCCAGCAGCCTCAGACAGGGAGGGATGGAGAACACTGAAGCTTTCTTT. This translates into CASSLRQGGMENTEAFF.

There are a few counts of this clone. The genes are TRBV6-6 and TRBJ2-7; D is possibly TRBD1 (5 bases). CDR1 is MNHNY and CDR2 is SVGAGI in the germline V gene (reference sequence). V lost 7 bases to trimming and J lost 0 bases, with 13 bases between them. The CDR3 consists of 14 residues. Here the CDR3 reads CASTPRQSSYEQYF. For the CDR3, the DNA is TGTGCCAGCACCCCGAGACAGAGCTCCTACGAGCAGTACTTC.

The J gene is TRBJ2-1, the V gene TRBV5-1, with 8 bases that match TRBD1. V trimming: 4 bases; J trimming: 1 base; junction bases outside the gene matches: 1. Germline loops: CDR1 SGHRS, CDR2 YFSETQ. This CDR3 region has 14 residues. The CDR3 DNA reads TGCGCCAGCAGCCGACAGGGGTCCTACAATGAGCAGTTCTTC. Translated: CASSRQGSYNEQFF. The whole variable domain, remainder taken from reference TRBV5-1 and TRBJ2-1, is KAGVTQTPRYLIKTRGQQVTLSCSPISGHRSVSWYQQTPGQGLQFLFEYFSETQRNKGNFPGRFSGRQFSNSRSEMNVSTLELGDSALYLCASSRQGSYNEQFFGPGTRLTVL.

This clone was observed a handful of times. The chain joins TRBV29-1 to TRBJ1-5, with D possibly matching TRBD1 (6 bases). Germline-derived CDR1 and CDR2 are SQVTM and ANQGSEA. V lost 6 bases to trimming and J lost 4 bases, with 13 bases between them. The CDR3 has 13 residues. CDR3 protein: CSVADSNNQPQHF. DNA of the CDR3: TGCAGCGTGGCGGACAGTAATAATCAGCCCCAGCATTTT.

The rearrangement joins TRBV14 to TRBJ2-1; D gene unclear. V dropped 4 bases and J dropped 1 base, with 5 bases sitting between them. CDR1 is SGHDN and CDR2 is FVKESK in the germline V gene. The CDR3 runs 13 residues. This CDR3 reads CASSLGSYNEQFF. DNA of the CDR3: TGTGCCAGCAGCCTTGGATCCTACAATGAGCAGTTCTTC.

This clone was counted only a few times. The chain links TRBV7-9 to TRBJ2-1; possibly TRBD1 for D (5 bases). The CDR3 is made up of 15 amino acids. V shed 2 bases and J shed 2 bases, with 10 bases lying between them. Germline values: CDR1 SEHNR, CDR2 FQNEAQ (reference sequence). This CDR3 reads CASSLRGWAYNEQFF. DNA of the CDR3: TGTGCCAGCAGCTTAAGGGGATGGGCCTACAATGAGCAGTTCTTC.

The chain employs TRBV27 and TRBJ1-2, with a possible D match to TRBD1 (6 bases). The length of the CDR3 is 14 residues. V was clipped by 9 bases and J by 8 bases, with 22 bases between them. Germline V gene lookup returns CDR1 MNHEY and CDR2 SMNVEV (reference sequence). The CDR3: CASRKGGRGSGYTF. The CDR3, as DNA: TGTGCCAGTCGAAAGGGGGGGCGCGGATCGGGCTACACCTTC.

V gene TRBV19 combines with J gene TRBJ2-1; 10 bases align to TRBD2. Germline CDR1 LNHDA, CDR2 SQIVND (reference sequence). CDR3 length equals 15 residues. V dropped 6 bases and J dropped 8; count of bases not matched to a gene: 10. The CDR3: CASSERASGSDEQFF. As DNA, the CDR3 is TGTGCCAGTAGCGAGAGGGCTAGCGGGAGTGATGAGCAGTTCTTC.

This clone appeared a few times. V gene TRBV28 combines with J gene TRBJ2-1, with D unresolved. The CDR3 loop spans 14 amino acids. Germline values: CDR1 MDHEN, CDR2 SYDVKM. V lost 5 bases and J 3 bases, leaving 11 bases between the germline ends. The CDR3 DNA follows: TGTGCCAGCAGTCCGCCTGGGGACTACAATGAGCAGTTCTTC. Translated, it gives CASSPPGDYNEQFF.

The rearrangement links TRBV7-2 to TRBJ2-3, with 9 bases matching TRBD2. Germline V gene lookup returns CDR1 SGHTA and CDR2 FQGNSA. The CDR3 is made up of 14 amino acids. J gave up 4 bases and V 5 bases, and 4 bases lay outside the gene matches. The CDR3 reads CASSVSGRSDTQYF. The CDR3 DNA sequence: TGTGCCAGCAGCGTCAGCGGGAGGTCAGATACGCAGTATTTT.

Details on this clone: This CDR3 is also generated by other DNA sequences in the sample. The chain couples TRBV7-9 to TRBJ1-2, with D maybe TRBD1 (6 bases). Germline V gene sequence: CDR1 SEHNR, CDR2 FQNEAQ (reference sequence). This CDR3 has 14 amino acids. Trimming took off 1 base at V and 3 bases at J, with 9 bases between the two ends. The CDR3 loop is CASSLGQGHYGYTF. The DNA for the CDR3 is TGTGCCAGCAGCTTAGGGCAGGGGCACTATGGCTACACCTTC.

The chain uses TRBV7-8 and TRBJ1-5; D is unclear. Between the trimmed V and J ends, which lost 5 bases and 4 bases, there was a span of 15 bases. This CDR3 spans 15 amino acids. Looked up from germline, CDR1 is SGHVS and CDR2 is FQNEAQ. The CDR3 DNA reads TGTGCCAGCAGCCTCAGTTTTAGAGCAAATCAGCCCCAGCATTTT. It encodes CASSLSFRANQPQHF.

The chain carries TRBV10-3 and TRBJ2-3, with 11 bases fitting TRBD1. Germline V CDR1 and CDR2: ENHRY, SYGVKD. There are 17 residues in the CDR3. V gave up 5 bases and J gave up 6 bases; unmatched junction bases: 13. In nucleotides, the CDR3 is TGTGCCATCAGTTCCTCACGTGGGGGACAGGGGGTCGATACGCAGTATTTT. Its translation: CAISSSRGGQGVDTQYF.

This clone was detected only a few times. The chain recombines TRBV7-9 with TRBJ2-5; D might be TRBD2 (6 bases). In germline, CDR1 is SEHNR, CDR2 FQNEAQ (reference sequence). The length of the CDR3 is 15 residues. V was cut by 5 bases and J by 4 bases, with 17 bases left in between. The CDR3 sequence is CASSLTGTPGETQYF. Written as DNA, the CDR3 is TGTGCCAGCAGCCTGACCGGGACTCCCGGAGAGACCCAGTACTTC.